The 18 T cell receptor beta chains given below trace back to one sample, sequenced in a study of T cells in women clearing cervical HPV infection. Sequencing was performed with immunoSEQ multiplex PCR; in TCRdb, only in-frame clones are kept and a portion is missing. The sample table includes 40,000 to 55,000 clones. Sequenced sample: blood buffy coat. The origin of the receptors is a woman aged 18 to 75 with a cervical HPV16 infection that either progressed to CIN3+ or cleared (not recorded which).

Comments on this clone: Coverage ceases 3 residues before the CDR3 finishes, and the germline J gene fills in the end. The chain couples TRBV7-9 to TRBJ1-2, with D tentatively TRBD1 (5 bases). Germline V gene lookup returns CDR1 SEHNR and CDR2 FQNEAQ (reference sequence). This CDR3 comprises 14 residues. The CDR3 bases that were read are TGTGCCAGCAGCTTTGGGGCGGACACCTACGAC. This encodes CASSFGADTYD. The complete CDR3 protein is CASSFGADTYDYTF.

For this clone: With the read ending 3 residues before the CDR3 end, the germline J gene is used to fill in that end. The chain combines TRBV7-9 with TRBJ1-2; possibly TRBD1 for D (5 bases). The V gene's germline CDR1 is SEHNR and CDR2 FQNEAQ (reference sequence). The CDR3 totals 13 residues. The V and J ends lost 4 bases and 3 bases respectively, with 9 bases between them. CDR3 protein: CASSWQGDYGYTF. The sequenced part of the CDR3 DNA is TGTGCCAGCAGCTGGCAGGGAGACTATGGC.

As for this clone: Read sequence stops 3 residues before the CDR3 end, and the germline J gene provides the missing end. J is TRBJ1-1 and V is TRBV29-1, with D perhaps TRBD1 (6 bases). Germline-derived CDR1 and CDR2 are SQVTM and ANQGSEA. Trimming took off 4 bases at V and 4 bases at J, with 16 bases between the two ends. The CDR3 extends over 14 amino acids. CDR3 in amino acids: CSVAAQGLGTEAFF. The sequenced part of the CDR3 DNA is TGCAGCGTTGCGGCCCAGGGGTTGGGCACTGAA.

Concerning this clone itself: Read sequence stops 3 residues before the CDR3 end, and the germline J gene provides the missing end. This chain links TRBV5-1 with TRBJ2-1; D unclear. Germline V CDR1 and CDR2: SGHRS, YFSETQ. CDR3 length: 15 residues. Trimming removed 4 bases at V and 7 bases at J, with 18 bases between. CDR3: CASSTRPGGRNEQFF. The sequenced CDR3 bases are TGCGCCAGCAGCACCCGCCCAGGTGGTAGGAATGAG.

Comments on this clone: The read ends 3 residues before the CDR3 terminus; that terminus is restored from the germline J gene. This chain links TRBV2 with TRBJ1-2; 7 bases agree with TRBD1. CDR1 and CDR2 from the germline V gene are SNHLY and FYNNEI. This CDR3 has 13 residues. The ends lost 6 bases at V and 5 bases at J; junction bases unmatched: 6. Incomplete CDR3 DNA: TGTGCCAGCAGGCTGGGACAGACATATGGC. It encodes CASRLGQTYG. The CDR3 as a whole reads CASRLGQTYGYTF.

About this clone: The read finishes 3 residues shy of the CDR3 end, and the germline J gene is used to complete it. The chain carries TRBV6-2 or TRBV6-3 and TRBJ2-7; D unresolved. The CDR3 contains 12 residues. Trimming left V 10 bases short and J 1 base short, with 11 bases between. Germline V gene sequence: CDR1 MNHEY, CDR2 SVGEGT. Incomplete CDR3 DNA: TGTGCCACACCCCCGCAGTCCTACGAG. Translating it yields CATPPQSYE. The whole CDR3 is CATPPQSYEQYF.

A note on this clone: The read gets to within 3 residues of the CDR3 end, and the germline J gene fills in the rest. V usage is TRBV7-3 and J usage is TRBJ2-3; D perhaps matches TRBD1 (6 bases). CDR1 is SGHTA, CDR2 FQGTGA, per germline. Trimming removed 6 bases at V and 2 bases at J, with 15 bases between. CDR3 size: 15 residues. Incomplete CDR3 DNA: TGTGCCAGCAGTCCCGAGGGGGTCTCCACAGATACG. Translated, it gives CASSPEGVSTDT. The CDR3 in its entirety is CASSPEGVSTDTQYF. The full variable domain, rest sourced from reference TRBV7-3 and TRBJ2-3, is GAGVSQTPSNKVTEKGKYVELRCDPISGHTALYWYRQSLGQGPEFLIYFQGTGAADDSGLPNDRFFAVRPEGSVSTLKIQRTERGDSAVYLCASSPEGVSTDTQYFGPGTRLTVL.

Regarding this clone: Sequencing ends 3 residues short of the CDR3 end; the germline J gene provides the rest. This chain uses TRBV5-6 with TRBJ2-3; perhaps D is TRBD1 or TRBD2 (5 bases each). CDR3 length: 14 residues. Germline V gene lookup returns CDR1 SGHDT and CDR2 YYEEEE. Trimming removed 5 bases from V and 3 bases from J, with 13 bases in between. The CDR3 spells CASRMVEGTDTQYF. CDR3 DNA (partial): TGTGCCAGCAGGATGGTTGAGGGGACAGATACG.

Comment on this clone: Read sequence stops 3 residues before the CDR3 end, and the germline J gene provides the missing end. J is TRBJ2-7 and V is TRBV6-1; TRBD1 might be the D (5 bases). This CDR3 is built from 14 residues. V was clipped by 2 bases and J by 4 bases, with 12 bases between them. Germline loops: CDR1 MNHNS, CDR2 SASEGT. CDR3 DNA, as far as it was read: TGTGCCAGCAGTGAAACAATAGGGGATTACGAG. It specifies CASSETIGDYE. The full CDR3 protein reads CASSETIGDYEQYF.

Of note for this clone: Read coverage stops 3 residues before the CDR3 terminus; the germline J gene supplies the remainder. The chain has TRBV11-2 and TRBJ1-1, with no clear D. The CDR3 is 11 residues long. Per the germline V gene, CDR1 is SGHAT and CDR2 is FQNNGV. The part of the CDR3 DNA that was read is TGTGCCAGCAGCTTAATCCAAGAA. Protein: CASSLIQE. The CDR3, in full, reads CASSLIQEAFF.

Details on this clone: Read sequence stops 3 residues before the CDR3 end, and the germline J gene provides the missing end. The rearrangement uses TRBV2 and TRBJ2-3; 12 bases map to TRBD2. The CDR3 consists of 16 residues. Germline CDR1 is SNHLY and CDR2 is FYNNEI. The V and J ends lost 6 bases and 2 bases, in that order; junction bases with no gene match: 6. CDR3 bases read: TGTGCCAGCAGCGTTGGACTAGCGGGGTTCACAGATACG. It specifies CASSVGLAGFTDT. The CDR3, in full, reads CASSVGLAGFTDTQYF.

Notes on this clone: The read terminates 3 residues ahead of where the CDR3 ends, so the germline J gene completes it. The chain has TRBV6-4 and TRBJ2-2, with TRBD2 matching 8 bases. J lost 6 bases, V lost 9 bases, and 9 bases had no gene match. The CDR3 has 14 residues. Germline V gene data show CDR1 as MRHNA and CDR2 as SNTAGT. The CDR3 region is CASQRELGAGELFF. The CDR3 DNA, read in part, is TGTGCCAGTCAGCGGGAGTTGGGTGCCGGGGAG.

Worth noting for this clone: The CDR3 extends 3 residues past the end of the read, so its final part is completed from the germline J gene. V usage is TRBV7-3 and J usage is TRBJ2-3, with D uncertain. Germline-derived CDR1 and CDR2 are SGHTA and FQGTGA. CDR3 size: 14 residues. V lost 0 bases and J lost 1, with 5 bases in between. The CDR3 bases that were read are TGTGCCAGCAGCTTAACCCCTGGCACAGATACG. Translating gives CASSLTPGTDT. In full, the CDR3 reads CASSLTPGTDTQYF.

On this clone: The CDR3 extends 3 residues past the end of the read, so its final part is completed from the germline J gene. The chain has TRBV7-3 and TRBJ1-1; possible D gene TRBD1, 6 bases. The CDR3 is 13 amino acids. Germline CDR1 SGHTA, CDR2 FQGTGA. V lost 5 bases, J lost 6 bases, and 13 bases lay in between. The sequenced part of the CDR3 DNA is TGTGCCAGCAGCCAGGGGTTTGGAGCTGAA. This codes for CASSQGFGAE. The whole CDR3 region reads CASSQGFGAEAFF.

Details on this clone: The CDR3 goes on 3 residues after the read ends, and that part is filled in from the germline J gene. V is TRBV7-9 and J is TRBJ2-3; D remains unclear. The germline V gene has CDR1 SEHNR and CDR2 FQNEAQ (reference sequence). This CDR3 has 14 residues. The CDR3: CASSSTVQDQPQYF. The covered CDR3 bases are TGTGCCAGCAGCAGCACAGTGCAGGATCAGCCG.

As for this clone: Read data end 3 residues before the CDR3 end; the end is taken from the germline J gene. V is TRBV11-1 and J is TRBJ2-2, with D possibly matching TRBD2 (5 bases). CDR1 SGHAT and CDR2 FQDESV come from the germline V gene (reference sequence). The CDR3 runs to 14 residues. CDR3 region: CASSLWTGNEKLFF. CDR3 bases read: TGTGCCAGCAGCTTATGGACGGGGAATGAAAAG.

This clone is medium-sized by frequency. The CDR3 is cut off 3 residues early in the read; its end comes from the germline J gene. Other nucleotide sequences in the sample specify the same CDR3. The chain couples TRBV6-1 to TRBJ2-5, with 12 bases that match TRBD1. CDR3 length equals 14 residues. Germline CDR1 and CDR2: MNHNS and SASEGT. The ends lost 4 bases at V and 5 bases at J; junction bases unmatched: 2. CDR3 residues: CASSAGTGGETQYF. The sequenced part of the CDR3 DNA is TGTGCCAGCAGTGCGGGGACAGGGGGCGAGACC.

For this clone: The read ends 3 residues early relative to the CDR3; the germline J gene fills the gap. The rearrangement joins TRBV2 to TRBJ2-2, with D possibly being TRBD1 (6 bases). Germline values: CDR1 SNHLY, CDR2 FYNNEI. CDR3 length: 13 residues. V was pared by 6 bases and J by 6 bases, with 11 bases between. The CDR3 DNA, read in part, is TGTGCCAGCAGCGGGCAGGGGCCCGGGGAG. It is translated as CASSGQGPGE. The full CDR3 is CASSGQGPGELFF. The entire variable domain, with the rest obtained from reference TRBV2 and TRBJ2-2, is as follows: EPEVTQTPSHQVTQMGQEVILRCVPISNHLYFYWYRQILGQKVEFLVSFYNNEISEKSEIFDDQFSVERPDGSNFTLKIRSTKLEDSAMYFCASSGQGPGELFFGEGSRLTVL.